This T cell receptor (beta chain) was profiled in a study of OX40 agonist ivuxolimab in advanced cancers. Regarding the study in general: Ivuxolimab was a fully human IgG2 agonistic monoclonal antibody targeting the costimulatory receptor OX40 (CD134). Intravenous ivuxolimab was administered to patients every 2 weeks at six dose levels: 0.01, 0.1, 0.3, 1.5, 3 and 10 mg/kg. Of the roughly 50 dose-escalation patients, hepatocellular carcinoma was present in around 20, melanoma in roughly 15, renal cell carcinoma in 9 and head and neck cancer in 9. In the dose-escalation cohort, 70% to 85% of patients were male, and the mean age was roughly 60 years with a range of roughly 20 to 80. Prior anti-PD-1, anti-PD-L1 or anti-CTLA-4 therapy was permitted, and checkpoint inhibitors had been received by around 39% of dose-escalation patients. Three dose-escalation patients achieved partial responses, one with hepatocellular carcinoma and two with cutaneous melanoma. The purpose of peripheral TCRbeta sequencing was to test whether ivuxolimab changed TCR sequence diversity and led to clonal T-cell expansion. The monotherapy dose-escalation portion (N of about 47 patients) of the phase I ivuxolimab trial is reported in the paper. Findings and caveats that apply to the study as a whole: Low levels of normalized T-cell clonal expansion were also shown by some nonresponding patients. The antigen specificity of the clonally expanded peripheral T cells was not determined. Partial responders in the 0.1-3.0 mg/kg groups had among the lowest normalized peripheral clonal expansion, especially among CD8+ T cells. After ivuxolimab, more expanded clones were found on average in CD8+ T cells than in CD4+ T cells. At doses of 0.1 to 3.0 mg/kg, clonal expansion of both CD4+ and CD8+ T cells in blood was seen between baseline and week 6.

To sequence the TCRbeta CDR3 region, genomic DNA was isolated from the sorted cells. TCRbeta CDR3 regions were sequenced using the immunoSEQ Assay. The table was pulled from immuneACCESS by TCRdb, which kept in-frame rearrangements only. Such tables lose some clones; where checked, under half of the loss comes from unresolved V genes, and the rest has no known cause. This sample lists 15,000 to 20,000 clones; approximately 84% were detected once. Together, the top ten hold over 30% of the sample. Comment on this clone: No cognate antigen has been identified for it. No quality values exist for individual bases; no much larger clone is one base distant.

The trial excluded patients who had a history of autoimmune disease or who were on systemic immunosuppression. Peripheral blood for TCR sequencing was collected from all dose cohorts at baseline, on cycle 4 day 1, and on cycle 7 day 1. The samples were taken from a phase I, first-in-human, multicenter, open-label dose-escalation trial of ivuxolimab. Adults with locally advanced or metastatic head and neck squamous cell, hepatocellular, melanoma or renal cell carcinoma were enrolled in the trial. Before TCR sequencing, CD4+ T cells and CD8+ T cells were sorted from peripheral blood as separate populations. Specimen: CD4+ or CD8+ T cells sorted from blood, collected in a trial of the OX40 agonist ivuxolimab. The sequence came from an adult with an advanced solid tumor such as melanoma, head and neck, liver or kidney cancer.

CDR3 protein: CASSLRGTQPQHF. Read as DNA, the sequence is TGTGCCAGCAGCTTACGGGGGACTCAGCCCCAGCATTTT. The rearranged segments are TRBV7-9 and TRBJ1-5; the D region possibly corresponds to TRBD1 (5 bases align). The CDR3 runs 13 amino acids, cysteine and phenylalanine included. The entry retains the CDR3 DNA only, 39 bases that are in frame from base 1. In the germline V gene (reference sequence), CDR1 corresponds to SEHNR and CDR2 to FQNEAQ. V sheds 2 bases and J sheds 6 bases, leaving 8 bases between their ends.